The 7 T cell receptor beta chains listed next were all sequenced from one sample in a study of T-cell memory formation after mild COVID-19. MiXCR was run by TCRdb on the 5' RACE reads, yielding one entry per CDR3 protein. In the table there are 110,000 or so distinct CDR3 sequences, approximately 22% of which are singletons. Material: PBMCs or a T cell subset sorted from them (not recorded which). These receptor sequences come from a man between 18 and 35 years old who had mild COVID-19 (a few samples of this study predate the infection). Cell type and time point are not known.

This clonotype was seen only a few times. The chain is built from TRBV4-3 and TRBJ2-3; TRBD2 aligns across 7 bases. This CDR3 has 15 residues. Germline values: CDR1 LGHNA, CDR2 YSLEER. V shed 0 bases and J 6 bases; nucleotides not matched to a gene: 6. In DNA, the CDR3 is TGCGCCAGCAGCCAAGATTATGGGGGGGTGGATACGCAGTATTTT. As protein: CASSQDYGGVDTQYF.

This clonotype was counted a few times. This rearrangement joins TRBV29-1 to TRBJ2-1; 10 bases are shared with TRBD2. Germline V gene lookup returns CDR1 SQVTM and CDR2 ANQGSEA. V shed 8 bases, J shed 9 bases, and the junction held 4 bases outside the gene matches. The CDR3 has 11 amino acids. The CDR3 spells CSSGGAGEQFF. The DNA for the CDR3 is TGCAGCAGCGGGGGGGCCGGTGAGCAGTTCTTC.

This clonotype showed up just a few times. In nucleotides, the CDR3 is TGCGCCAGCAGCTTGGAGCTAGCGGGGTATGATACGCAGTATTTT. It specifies CASSLELAGYDTQYF. The chain combines TRBV5-1 with TRBJ2-3; 9 positions match TRBD2. The CDR3 sequence is 15 residues long. Germline V CDR1 and CDR2: SGHRS, YFSETQ. J was trimmed by 6 bases and V by 0 bases; bases with no gene match: 5.

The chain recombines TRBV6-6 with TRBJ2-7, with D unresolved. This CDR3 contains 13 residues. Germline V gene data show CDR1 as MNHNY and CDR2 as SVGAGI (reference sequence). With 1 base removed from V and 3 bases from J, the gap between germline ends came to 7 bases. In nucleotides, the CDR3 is TGTGCCAGCAGTTACTACGGATACTACGAGCAGTACGTC. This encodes CASSYYGYYEQYV.

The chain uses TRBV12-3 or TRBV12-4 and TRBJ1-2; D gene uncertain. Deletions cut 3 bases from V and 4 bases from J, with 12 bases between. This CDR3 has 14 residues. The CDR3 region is CASSLLSSTYGYTF. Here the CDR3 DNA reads TGTGCCAGCAGTTTGTTGTCCTCGACCTATGGCTACACCTTC.

CDR3 sequence (DNA): TGCAGTGCTAGACGGGCGACCTACAATGAGCAGTTCTTC. Translated: CSARRATYNEQFF. This chain links TRBV20-1 with TRBJ2-1; no reliable D call. V lost 2 bases to trimming and J lost 2 bases, with 7 bases between them. Germline-derived CDR1 and CDR2 are DFQATT and SNEGSKA (reference sequence). The CDR3 totals 13 residues.

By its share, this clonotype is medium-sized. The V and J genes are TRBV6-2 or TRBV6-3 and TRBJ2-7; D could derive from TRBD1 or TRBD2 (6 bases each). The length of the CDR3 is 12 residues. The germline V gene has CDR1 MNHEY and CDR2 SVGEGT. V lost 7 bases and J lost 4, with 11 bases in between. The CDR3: CASIGGEYEQYF. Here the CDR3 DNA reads TGTGCCAGCATCGGGGGCGAATACGAGCAGTACTTC.